The T cell receptor (beta chain) under discussion was sequenced for a study of T cells after yellow fever vaccination. From germline, CDR1 is MGHRA and CDR2 YSYEKL. Unmatched junction bases numbered 10, after V lost 1 base and J lost 10 bases. The CDR3 totals 15 residues. This clonotype was detected only once. TCRdb independently ran MiXCR on the 5' RACE reads; one entry per CDR3 protein. The sample lists around 600,000 distinct CDR3 sequences, approximately 13% occurring once. The clonotype was recovered from a man aged 25-45 years who received the YFV17D yellow fever vaccine. The rearrangement joins TRBV4-1 to TRBJ2-1; 7 bases align to TRBD1. The input for sequencing was PBMCs, taken on the day of the yellow fever booster vaccination. CDR3 DNA: TGCGCCAGCAGCCAAGTGCCCAGGGGGAATGACGAGCAGTTCTTC. This gives the protein CASSQVPRGNDEQFF.